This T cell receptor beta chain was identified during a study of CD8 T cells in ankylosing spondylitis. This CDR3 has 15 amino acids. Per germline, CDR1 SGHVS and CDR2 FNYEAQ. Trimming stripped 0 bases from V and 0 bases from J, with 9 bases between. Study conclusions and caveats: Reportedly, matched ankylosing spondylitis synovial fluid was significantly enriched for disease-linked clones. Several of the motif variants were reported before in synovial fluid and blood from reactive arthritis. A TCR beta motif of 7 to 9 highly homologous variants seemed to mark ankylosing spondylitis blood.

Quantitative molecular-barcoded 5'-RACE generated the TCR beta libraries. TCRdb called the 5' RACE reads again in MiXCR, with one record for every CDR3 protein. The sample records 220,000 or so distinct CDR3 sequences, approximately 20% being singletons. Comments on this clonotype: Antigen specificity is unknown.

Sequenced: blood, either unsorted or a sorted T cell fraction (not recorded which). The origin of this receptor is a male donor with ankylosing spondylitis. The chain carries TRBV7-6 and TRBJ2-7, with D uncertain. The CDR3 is CASSLADDSSYEQYF. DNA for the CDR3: TGTGCCAGCAGCTTAGCGGACGATTCCTCCTACGAGCAGTACTTC.